This T cell receptor (beta chain) was obtained from a study of blood T cell repertoires in COVID-19. Study background: Acute and convalescent COVID-19 specimens originated in the United States, Italy and Spain. Sample material is recorded as cDNA or gDNA derived from T cells, B-cell-depleted T cells, or PBMCs.

Methods used by the authors: Reference gene primer amplification gave estimated nucleated cell counts. Assay: immunoSEQ multiplex PCR; the TCRdb copy retains only in-frame clones and omits some. The DNA gave D and trimming, while V, J and clone size come from that table. The sample shows approximately 350,000 clones, around 90% of them seen only once. CDR1 is GTSNPN, CDR2 SVGIG, per germline (reference sequence). The length of the CDR3 is 18 residues. The V end was cut by 1 base, the J end by 0 bases, with 16 bases between. The sequenced sample was peripheral blood. The genes are TRBV30 and TRBJ1-6; no definite D call. The origin of this receptor is a man aged 35 to 55 with acute or convalescent COVID-19. The CDR3 spells CAWSGGLGGFSYNSPLHF. The CDR3, as DNA: TGTGCCTGGAGTGGGGGTTTAGGAGGTTTCTCCTATAATTCACCCCTCCACTTT. The whole variable domain, filled in from reference TRBV30 and TRBJ1-6, reads SQTIHQWPATLVQPVGSPLSLECTVEGTSNPNLYWYRQAAGRGLQLLFYSVGIGQISSEVPQNLSASRPQDRQFILSSKKLLLSDSGFYLCAWSGGLGGFSYNSPLHFGNGTRLTVT.